Listed below are T cell receptor beta chains from one sample, sequenced in a study of T cell responses to AZD1222 COVID-19 vaccine. Only in-frame clones appear in the TCRdb table, and some are missing; sequencing was by immunoSEQ multiplex PCR. The sample holds about 150,000 clones, 70% to 90% seen once. Here the sequenced sample was peripheral blood, taken on day 0 of MenACWY control vaccination. The receptors originated from an adult in good health. Both conserved end residues are part of each CDR3. The order of the fields is V gene, clone size, D gene, J gene, CDR3 DNA, CDR3 protein. A D gene is named only where the DNA matches it firmly. Not all rows give a size; the values are once, few, many and, for expanded clones, a class.

v_call: TRBV27
clone_size: -
d_call: -
j_call: TRBJ1-4
cdr3_nt: TGTGCCAGCAGTTCCCCAAATGTTGGAGGGCAGGAAAAACTGTTTTTT
cdr3_aa: CASSSPNVGGQEKLFF

v_call: TRBV4-3
clone_size: -
d_call: -
j_call: TRBJ2-1
cdr3_nt: TGCGCCAGCAGCCAAGACCGGGACTTCGCCTACAATGAGCAGTTCTTC
cdr3_aa: CASSQDRDFAYNEQFF

v_call: TRBV7-6
clone_size: few
d_call: -
j_call: TRBJ2-2
cdr3_nt: TGTGCCAGCAGTCAGAGGGGGACCGGGGAGCTGTTTTTT
cdr3_aa: CASSQRGTGELFF

v_call: TRBV27
clone_size: -
d_call: -
j_call: TRBJ1-1
cdr3_nt: TGTGCCAGCAGTCCGACGGTGAACACTGAAGCTTTCTTT
cdr3_aa: CASSPTVNTEAFF

v_call: TRBV5-1
clone_size: -
d_call: TRBD1
j_call: TRBJ1-1
cdr3_nt: TGCGCCAGCAGCTCCCAGGGGGTTAGAGTGAACACTGAAGCTTTCTTT
cdr3_aa: CASSSQGVRVNTEAFF

v_call: TRBV6-6
clone_size: -
d_call: TRBD1
j_call: TRBJ1-2
cdr3_nt: TGTGCCAGCAGCTTGGACAGGGGGCTAGGCTACACCTTC
cdr3_aa: CASSLDRGLGYTF

v_call: TRBV28
clone_size: -
d_call: -
j_call: TRBJ2-7
cdr3_nt: TGTGCCAGCAGTTTTGAGTTAGGGGTCATAACCCCCTCCTACGAGCAGTACTTC
cdr3_aa: CASSFELGVITPSYEQYF

v_call: TRBV28
clone_size: once
d_call: -
j_call: TRBJ2-1
cdr3_nt: TGTGCCAGCAGCCTGGGCACCCCCAATGAGCAGTTCTTC
cdr3_aa: CASSLGTPNEQFF

v_call: TRBV7-9
clone_size: -
d_call: -
j_call: TRBJ2-3
cdr3_nt: TGTGCCAGCAGCTCCTGGACAGATACGCAGTATTTT
cdr3_aa: CASSSWTDTQYF

v_call: TRBV24-1
clone_size: -
d_call: TRBD2
j_call: TRBJ2-2
cdr3_nt: TGTGCCACCAGTGGAACGGGGGGGATCGGGGAGCTGTTTTTT
cdr3_aa: CATSGTGGIGELFF

v_call: TRBV5-1
clone_size: -
d_call: -
j_call: TRBJ2-1
cdr3_nt: TGCGCCAGCAGCAACCCCGGCCCAGCCTACAATGAGCAGTTCTTC
cdr3_aa: CASSNPGPAYNEQFF

v_call: TRBV21-1
clone_size: once
d_call: -
j_call: TRBJ2-5
cdr3_nt: TGTGCCAGCAGCATAGAAACAGACCAAGAGACCCAGTACTTC
cdr3_aa: CASSIETDQETQYF

v_call: TRBV4-1
clone_size: -
d_call: -
j_call: TRBJ1-5
cdr3_nt: TGCGCCAGCAGCCAAGAAAAGGGAATAAGCAATCAGCCCCAGCATTTT
cdr3_aa: CASSQEKGISNQPQHF

v_call: TRBV6-4
clone_size: -
d_call: -
j_call: TRBJ1-6
cdr3_nt: TGTGCCAGCAGTGAACAGGGCGGATCACCCCTCCACTTT
cdr3_aa: CASSEQGGSPLHF

v_call: TRBV24-1
clone_size: -
d_call: -
j_call: TRBJ2-5
cdr3_nt: TGTGCCACCAGTGTCAGGGGGCGGACTAGGGAGACCCAGTACTTC
cdr3_aa: CATSVRGRTRETQYF

v_call: TRBV7-3
clone_size: few
d_call: -
j_call: TRBJ2-1
cdr3_nt: TGTGCCAGCAGCCCCCCCGGGAGTGGGGCTGGGAATGAGCAGTTCTTC
cdr3_aa: CASSPPGSGAGNEQFF

v_call: TRBV10-2
clone_size: -
d_call: -
j_call: TRBJ2-6
cdr3_nt: TGCGCCAGCAGCCCATCAGGGGCCAACGTCCTGACTTTC
cdr3_aa: CASSPSGANVLTF

v_call: TRBV4-2
clone_size: -
d_call: -
j_call: TRBJ2-4
cdr3_nt: TGTGCCAGCAGCCAAGATCTAGGGATAGCCAAAAACATTCAGTACTTC
cdr3_aa: CASSQDLGIAKNIQYF

v_call: TRBV30
clone_size: few
d_call: -
j_call: TRBJ2-7
cdr3_nt: TGTGCCTGGAGTTGGAACTCGGGGCCTGTCGAGCAGTACTTC
cdr3_aa: CAWSWNSGPVEQYF

v_call: TRBV5-1
clone_size: -
d_call: TRBD1
j_call: TRBJ1-2
cdr3_nt: TGCGCCAGCAGCCCATCTGTTCGGGACAGGGGTTATGGCTACACCTTC
cdr3_aa: CASSPSVRDRGYGYTF

v_call: TRBV4-3
clone_size: -
d_call: -
j_call: TRBJ2-5
cdr3_nt: TGCGCCAGCAGCCAAGATTGGAGTTACCAAGAGACCCAGTACTTC
cdr3_aa: CASSQDWSYQETQYF

v_call: TRBV15
clone_size: once
d_call: -
j_call: TRBJ1-5
cdr3_nt: TGTGCCACCAGCACATCGTTTAACCAGCCCCAGCATTTT
cdr3_aa: CATSTSFNQPQHF

v_call: TRBV5-6
clone_size: once
d_call: TRBD1
j_call: TRBJ2-7
cdr3_nt: TGTGCCAGCAGTGGGACAGATTCCTACGAGCAGTACTTC
cdr3_aa: CASSGTDSYEQYF

v_call: TRBV12-3/TRBV12-4
clone_size: -
d_call: TRBD1
j_call: TRBJ1-2
cdr3_nt: TGTGCCAGCAGCCGGACAGGGAAGGGTGGCTACACCTTC
cdr3_aa: CASSRTGKGGYTF

v_call: TRBV24-1
clone_size: -
d_call: TRBD2
j_call: TRBJ2-3
cdr3_nt: TGTGCCACCAGTGATTCCCTAGCGGGGGGGGATACGCAGTATTTT
cdr3_aa: CATSDSLAGGDTQYF

v_call: TRBV6-5
clone_size: -
d_call: TRBD1
j_call: TRBJ1-1
cdr3_nt: TGTGCCAGCAGAAACAGACAGGGTTCCACTGAAGCTTTCTTT
cdr3_aa: CASRNRQGSTEAFF

v_call: TRBV24-1
clone_size: -
d_call: -
j_call: TRBJ2-5
cdr3_nt: TGTGCCACCAGTGATAACGGCGGGGTCCAAGAGACCCAGTACTTC
cdr3_aa: CATSDNGGVQETQYF

v_call: TRBV7-7
clone_size: once
d_call: TRBD2
j_call: TRBJ2-2
cdr3_nt: TGTGCTAGCAGTATTGGAGGACTAGCGGGAGAACGGCACCGGGAGCTGTTTTTT
cdr3_aa: CASSIGGLAGERHRELFF

v_call: TRBV19
clone_size: few
d_call: TRBD2
j_call: TRBJ2-2
cdr3_nt: TGTGCCAGTTCGGCCGGGACTAGCGGGAGTGTCACCGGGGAGCTGTTTTTT
cdr3_aa: CASSAGTSGSVTGELFF

v_call: TRBV9
clone_size: -
d_call: -
j_call: TRBJ1-2
cdr3_nt: TGTGCCAGCAGCGTAGGGGTCTATGGCTACACCTTC
cdr3_aa: CASSVGVYGYTF

v_call: TRBV19
clone_size: -
d_call: -
j_call: TRBJ1-4
cdr3_nt: TGTGCCAGTAGGGGGGATGCAACTAATGAAAAACTGTTTTTT
cdr3_aa: CASRGDATNEKLFF

v_call: TRBV5-1
clone_size: -
d_call: TRBD1
j_call: TRBJ1-5
cdr3_nt: TGCGCCAGCAGCTCAGGGGGGGATCAGCCCCAGCATTTT
cdr3_aa: CASSSGGDQPQHF

v_call: TRBV19
clone_size: once
d_call: TRBD1
j_call: TRBJ1-4
cdr3_nt: TGTGCCAGTAGCACAACGGACAGGGACCGAGCAACTAATGAAAAACTGTTTTTT
cdr3_aa: CASSTTDRDRATNEKLFF

v_call: TRBV6-5
clone_size: -
d_call: -
j_call: TRBJ2-6
cdr3_nt: TGTGCCAGCAGTTACTTCCGGACACGGCCCGACGTCCTGACTTTC
cdr3_aa: CASSYFRTRPDVLTF

v_call: TRBV6-5
clone_size: -
d_call: -
j_call: TRBJ1-1
cdr3_nt: TGTGCCAGCGGGGGGTGGGACACTGAAGCTTTCTTT
cdr3_aa: CASGGWDTEAFF

v_call: TRBV5-1
clone_size: -
d_call: -
j_call: TRBJ1-1
cdr3_nt: TGCGCCAGCTGCGTAGGGACGGCGAACACTGAAGCTTTCTTT
cdr3_aa: CASCVGTANTEAFF

v_call: TRBV7-7
clone_size: -
d_call: TRBD2
j_call: TRBJ2-2
cdr3_nt: TGTGCTAGCAGCGCACGTCTGAGCGGGACTACCGGGGAGCTGTTTTTT
cdr3_aa: CASSARLSGTTGELFF

v_call: TRBV7-8
clone_size: -
d_call: -
j_call: TRBJ1-5
cdr3_nt: TGTGCCAGCAGCTTAGCGGTAGTACAGCCCCAGCATTTT
cdr3_aa: CASSLAVVQPQHF

v_call: TRBV11-3
clone_size: once
d_call: TRBD2
j_call: TRBJ2-7
cdr3_nt: TGTGCCAGCAGCTCCACCGGGACTAGTCTCTACGAGCAGTACTTC
cdr3_aa: CASSSTGTSLYEQYF

v_call: TRBV6-5
clone_size: once
d_call: TRBD2
j_call: TRBJ2-3
cdr3_nt: TGTGCCAGCAGACCGGGACTAGCGGGGGATGCGCAGTATTTT
cdr3_aa: CASRPGLAGDAQYF

v_call: TRBV2
clone_size: -
d_call: TRBD1
j_call: TRBJ1-5
cdr3_nt: TGTGCCAGCAGGGACACAGGGGTCCAGCCCCAGCATTTT
cdr3_aa: CASRDTGVQPQHF

v_call: TRBV4-1
clone_size: -
d_call: -
j_call: TRBJ1-2
cdr3_nt: TGCGCCAGCAGCCCCTTGTCGCAGCATGGCTACACCTTC
cdr3_aa: CASSPLSQHGYTF

v_call: TRBV10-3
clone_size: once
d_call: -
j_call: TRBJ2-1
cdr3_nt: TGTGCCATCAGTGTGTCTGATGAGCAGTTCTTC
cdr3_aa: CAISVSDEQFF

v_call: TRBV12-3/TRBV12-4
clone_size: -
d_call: -
j_call: TRBJ1-5
cdr3_nt: TGTGCCAGCAGTTCACAGGGCAATCAGCCCCAGCATTTT
cdr3_aa: CASSSQGNQPQHF

v_call: TRBV2
clone_size: -
d_call: -
j_call: TRBJ2-3
cdr3_nt: TGTGCCAGCCACGTGACGGGCACAGATACGCAGTATTTT
cdr3_aa: CASHVTGTDTQYF

v_call: TRBV7-8
clone_size: -
d_call: -
j_call: TRBJ1-6
cdr3_nt: TGTGCCAGCAGCCCCCCCGACGGGAATAATTCACCCCTCCACTTT
cdr3_aa: CASSPPDGNNSPLHF

v_call: TRBV27
clone_size: -
d_call: -
j_call: TRBJ2-6
cdr3_nt: TGTGCCAGCAGGCAGTACTCTGGGGCCAACGTCCTGACTTTC
cdr3_aa: CASRQYSGANVLTF

v_call: TRBV5-1
clone_size: -
d_call: -
j_call: TRBJ2-2
cdr3_nt: TGCGCCAGCAGCTTGGGGAATGAGGGTACCGGGGAGCTGTTTTTT
cdr3_aa: CASSLGNEGTGELFF

v_call: TRBV7-8
clone_size: -
d_call: -
j_call: TRBJ1-3
cdr3_nt: TGTGCCAGCAGCTTAAGGGTGGGACAAATATCTGGAAACACCATATATTTT
cdr3_aa: CASSLRVGQISGNTIYF

v_call: TRBV24-1
clone_size: few
d_call: -
j_call: TRBJ2-6
cdr3_nt: TGTGCCACCAGTGGTTCCTCTGGGGCCAACGTCCTGACTTTC
cdr3_aa: CATSGSSGANVLTF

v_call: TRBV11-3
clone_size: -
d_call: -
j_call: TRBJ2-5
cdr3_nt: TGTGCCAGCAGCTCACCCTGGTCTATGGGGAACCAAGAGACCCAGTACTTC
cdr3_aa: CASSSPWSMGNQETQYF

v_call: TRBV7-2
clone_size: -
d_call: -
j_call: TRBJ1-4
cdr3_nt: TGTGCCAGCAGCTTAGAAGTCTCCAATGAAAAACTGTTTTTT
cdr3_aa: CASSLEVSNEKLFF

v_call: TRBV12-3/TRBV12-4
clone_size: -
d_call: -
j_call: TRBJ1-2
cdr3_nt: TGTGCCAGCAGTTACCGAGGGGGGCATGGCTACACCTTC
cdr3_aa: CASSYRGGHGYTF